Below, 22 T cell receptor beta chains from the same sample are listed, as sequenced in a study of OX40 agonist ivuxolimab in advanced cancers. Sequencing was performed with immunoSEQ multiplex PCR; in TCRdb, only in-frame clones are kept and a portion is missing. The sample contains tens of thousands of clones, 80% to 90% of which appear only once. The source was CD4+ or CD8+ T cells sorted from blood, collected in a trial of the OX40 agonist ivuxolimab. Receptors were obtained from an adult with an advanced solid tumor such as melanoma, head and neck, liver or kidney cancer.

The gene calls are TRBV27 and TRBJ2-1, with D possibly TRBD1 on 5 matching bases. Germline values: CDR1 MNHEY, CDR2 SMNVEV (reference sequence). V lost 3 bases and J 8 bases, leaving 11 bases between the germline ends. This CDR3 is 13 amino acids long. The CDR3 spells CASSLSTADEQFF. CDR3 nucleotide sequence: TGTGCCAGCAGTTTGTCGACAGCCGATGAGCAGTTCTTC.

The rearrangement links TRBV5-1 to TRBJ2-2; D may be TRBD1 or TRBD2 (5 bases each). The CDR3 length is 15 residues. Trimming removed 4 bases at V and 3 bases at J, with 13 bases between. CDR1 and CDR2 from the germline V gene are SGHRS and YFSETQ. The CDR3 reads CASSPGRGDTGELFF. CDR3 in DNA: TGCGCCAGCAGCCCCGGACGAGGGGACACCGGGGAGCTGTTTTTT.

V gene TRBV6-5 combines with J gene TRBJ2-3; D is perhaps TRBD2 (5 bases). Looked up from germline, CDR1 is MNHEY and CDR2 is SVGAGI. The CDR3 is 14 amino acids. With 2 bases removed from V and 0 bases from J, the gap between germline ends came to 6 bases. The CDR3 loop reads CASSYERSTDTQYF. The DNA for the CDR3 is TGTGCCAGCAGTTACGAGCGGAGCACAGATACGCAGTATTTT.

This chain connects TRBV9 to TRBJ2-7; D unclear. Between the trimmed V and J ends, which lost 0 bases and 7 bases, there was a span of 17 bases. From germline, CDR1 is SGDLS and CDR2 YYNGEE. This CDR3 spans 15 amino acids. This CDR3 is CASSVAGTPLGEQYF. The CDR3 DNA reads TGTGCCAGCAGCGTAGCTGGCACACCTTTGGGTGAGCAGTACTTC.

The rearrangement links TRBV5-1 to TRBJ2-5; D remains unclear. Germline CDR1 and CDR2: SGHRS and YFSETQ. The CDR3 consists of 12 residues. V lost 1 base and J lost 5, with 6 bases in between. The CDR3 DNA follows: TGCGCCAGCAGCTTGATTCTGGAGACCCAGTACTTC. This translates into CASSLILETQYF.

This clone has a single count. The V call is TRBV19, the J call TRBJ2-3, with a weak D call TRBD1 (6 bases). Germline lookup yields CDR1 LNHDA and CDR2 SQIVND (reference sequence). Deletions cut 4 bases from V and 5 bases from J, with 16 bases between. The CDR3 is 15 residues long. CDR3 in DNA: TGTGCCAGTAGTAGATCAGGGGATGCGGTAGATACGCAGTATTTT. This codes for CASSRSGDAVDTQYF.

This chain links TRBV9 with TRBJ2-3, with D uncertain. Trimming stripped 0 bases from V and 8 bases from J, with 10 bases between. The CDR3 loop spans 13 amino acids. Germline loops: CDR1 SGDLS, CDR2 YYNGEE. CDR3 loop: CASSVETHSTQYF. The CDR3 region has the DNA TGTGCCAGCAGCGTAGAGACTCACAGTACGCAGTATTTT.

This clone was recorded only once. The rearrangement joins TRBV28 to TRBJ2-1; possible D gene TRBD2, 6 bases. Trimming shortened V by 5 bases and J by 6 bases, and 23 bases separated the two germline ends. Germline CDR1 reads MDHEN; CDR2 reads SYDVKM. This CDR3 is 17 amino acids long. This CDR3 reads CASSPLEGRDVGNEQFF. Here the CDR3 DNA reads TGTGCCAGCAGTCCGCTAGAGGGGCGGGACGTGGGCAATGAGCAGTTCTTC.

The chain carries TRBV7-8 and TRBJ2-7; D call uncertain. The CDR3 is 15 amino acids. V shed 6 bases and J shed 2 bases, with 17 bases lying between them. Looked up from germline, CDR1 is SGHVS and CDR2 is FQNEAQ. Here the CDR3 DNA reads TGTGCCAGCAGGCCCCCCGTGACGGCCCCCTACGAGCAGTACTTC. As protein: CASRPPVTAPYEQYF.

This sequence joins TRBV7-6 and TRBJ2-7, with D perhaps TRBD2 (5 bases). This CDR3 is built from 14 residues. Per the germline V gene, CDR1 is SGHVS and CDR2 is FNYEAQ. V lost 5 bases and J lost 3, with 14 bases in between. CDR3 coding DNA: TGTGCCAGCAGCCCGCAAGGGAGTTACTACGAGCAGTACTTC. Its translation is CASSPQGSYYEQYF.

The CDR3 loop reads CASSRDRLYEQYF. The CDR3, as DNA: TGTGCCAGCAGTCGGGACAGGCTCTACGAGCAGTACTTC. V and J are TRBV6-5 and TRBJ2-7; 8 bases agree with TRBD1. Germline V gene data show CDR1 as MNHEY and CDR2 as SVGAGI. The trim removed 5 bases at V and 3 bases at J, leaving 3 bases unmatched. This CDR3 has 13 residues.

This rearrangement joins TRBV29-1 to TRBJ1-1; 11 bases align to TRBD1. Germline CDR1 SQVTM, CDR2 ANQGSEA. J gave up 3 bases and V 6 bases, and 6 bases lay outside the gene matches. The CDR3 extends over 14 amino acids. CDR3 in amino acids: CSVDRGRSDTEAFF. The CDR3 coding sequence is TGCAGCGTGGACAGGGGGCGATCGGACACTGAAGCTTTCTTT. Supplemented by reference TRBV29-1 and TRBJ1-1, the full variable domain reads SAVISQKPSRDICQRGTSLTIQCQVDSQVTMMFWYRQQPGQSLTLIATANQGSEATYESGFVIDKFPISRPNLTFSTLTVSNMSPEDSSIYLCSVDRGRSDTEAFFGQGTRLTVV.

The chain couples TRBV2 to TRBJ2-7, with 12 bases lining up with TRBD2. The CDR3 totals 16 residues. Looked up from germline, CDR1 is SNHLY and CDR2 is FYNNEI. Trimming took 6 bases from V and 4 from J; bases not matched to a gene: 10. Here the CDR3 reads CASSGLAGRGGYEQYF. The CDR3 nucleotides are TGTGCCAGCAGCGGACTAGCGGGGAGAGGGGGTTACGAGCAGTACTTC.

The rearrangement links TRBV4-1 to TRBJ2-2; D might be TRBD1 or TRBD2, each matching 6 bases. The germline V gene encodes CDR1 MGHRA and CDR2 YSYEKL. The V gene lost 4 bases and the J gene lost 0 bases, with 15 bases spanning the gap. This CDR3 contains 17 residues. The DNA of the CDR3 is TGCGCCAGCAGCCGGCCCCCGGGGGCGCCGAACACCGGGGAGCTGTTTTTT. Translated: CASSRPPGAPNTGELFF.

V gene TRBV18 combines with J gene TRBJ1-2; 9 nucleotides align to TRBD1. The CDR3 covers 14 residues. CDR1 and CDR2 (germline): KGHSH, LQKENI. The J segment lost 8 bases and the V segment lost 2 bases, leaving 6 bases of the junction unmatched. The chain's CDR3 is CASSPIDRGRGYTF. The CDR3 DNA is TGTGCCAGCTCACCAATCGACAGGGGGAGAGGCTACACCTTC. Filled out from reference TRBV18 and TRBJ1-2, the complete variable domain reads NAGVMQNPRHLVRRRGQEARLRCSPMKGHSHVYWYRQLPEEGLKFMVYLQKENIIDESGMPKERFSAEFPKEGPSILRIQQVVRGDSAAYFCASSPIDRGRGYTFGSGTRLTVV.

J is TRBJ1-1 and V is TRBV30, with 7 bases aligning to TRBD1. Germline lookup yields CDR1 GTSNPN and CDR2 SVGIG (reference sequence). The CDR3 loop spans 12 amino acids. Unmatched junction bases numbered 8, after V lost 8 bases and J lost 5 bases. The CDR3 loop is CAARQGKTEAFF. CDR3 DNA sequence: TGTGCCGCAAGACAGGGAAAGACTGAAGCTTTCTTT.

This chain links TRBV7-9 with TRBJ2-7; 7 nucleotides line up with TRBD2. The J segment lost 2 bases and the V segment lost 5 bases, leaving 12 bases of the junction unmatched. The CDR3 contains 16 residues. The germline V gene encodes CDR1 SEHNR and CDR2 FQNEAQ (reference sequence). CDR3 nucleotide sequence: TGTGCCAGCAGCCCTACTGACCGGAGCGGGACCTACGAGCAGTACTTC. Amino acids: CASSPTDRSGTYEQYF.

CDR3 DNA sequence: TGTGCCAGCAGTGAAGACTGGAGAAACTTCACAGATACGCAGTATTTT. Translated: CASSEDWRNFTDTQYF. The chain carries TRBV2 and TRBJ2-3, with D uncertain. Trimming cost V 1 base and J 2 bases, with 13 bases left between them. CDR1 and CDR2 (germline): SNHLY, FYNNEI. The CDR3 has 16 residues.

The chain couples TRBV11-2 to TRBJ1-1; possible D gene TRBD1, 5 bases. The CDR3 extends over 15 amino acids. Per the germline V gene, CDR1 is SGHAT and CDR2 is FQNNGV. The germline V and J ends were trimmed by 8 bases and 0 bases, with 16 bases remaining between them. CDR3 residues: CASGRGGLLNTEAFF. CDR3 in DNA: TGTGCCAGCGGCCGGGGGGGACTTCTGAACACTGAAGCTTTCTTT.

The rearrangement joins TRBV5-4 to TRBJ1-1; D gene ambiguous. The V gene's germline CDR1 is SGHNT and CDR2 YYREEE (reference sequence). Between the trimmed V and J ends, which lost 4 bases and 0 bases, there was a span of 13 bases. The CDR3 is 15 amino acids. The CDR3 DNA reads TGTGCCAGCAGCCTTTTTGCGGAGGTGAACACTGAAGCTTTCTTT. It yields the protein CASSLFAEVNTEAFF.

This rearrangement joins TRBV19 to TRBJ1-1, with 8 bases identical to TRBD1. Germline values: CDR1 LNHDA, CDR2 SQIVND (reference sequence). J gave up 5 bases and V 6 bases, and 8 bases lay outside the gene matches. The CDR3 is 14 residues long. The CDR3 nucleotides read TGTGCCAGTAGCCCTGGACAGGGAAGGACTGAAGCTTTCTTT. Encoded protein: CASSPGQGRTEAFF.

This chain connects TRBV4-1 to TRBJ2-1, with D possibly being TRBD1 (5 bases). The CDR3 covers 18 residues. Germline CDR1 and CDR2: MGHRA and YSYEKL. The ends were cut back, 4 bases at V and 10 bases at J, with 29 bases in the middle. The CDR3, as DNA: TGCGCCAGCAGCCGCTCGAGTGGGCTCCTGGGGCCACAATTAGAGCAGTTCTTC. Translated, it gives CASSRSSGLLGPQLEQFF.